A single T cell receptor (beta chain) is shown here with its context. There were TCR beta CDR3 regions amplified from RNA transcripts. Initially, a first-round RT-PCR of the TCR CDR3 employed the HTBI primer set. TCRdb independently ran MiXCR on the multiplex PCR reads; one entry per CDR3 protein. The sample lists some 300,000 distinct CDR3 sequences, around 19% occurring once. This sample is part of a study of T cells in Graves' hyperthyroidism and ophthalmopathy. The CDR3 length is 16 residues. V shed 2 bases and J 4 bases; nucleotides not matched to a gene: 8. In germline, CDR1 is SGDLS, CDR2 YYNGEE.

Sequenced: blood. The chain joins TRBV9 to TRBJ1-3; 8 bases are a match to TRBD1. The source is a man aged 50-59 years with Graves' ophthalmopathy. This chain's CDR3 is CASSVGQGASGNTIYF. In DNA, the CDR3 is TGTGCCAGCAGCGTGGGGCAGGGGGCTAGCGGAAACACCATATATTTT.